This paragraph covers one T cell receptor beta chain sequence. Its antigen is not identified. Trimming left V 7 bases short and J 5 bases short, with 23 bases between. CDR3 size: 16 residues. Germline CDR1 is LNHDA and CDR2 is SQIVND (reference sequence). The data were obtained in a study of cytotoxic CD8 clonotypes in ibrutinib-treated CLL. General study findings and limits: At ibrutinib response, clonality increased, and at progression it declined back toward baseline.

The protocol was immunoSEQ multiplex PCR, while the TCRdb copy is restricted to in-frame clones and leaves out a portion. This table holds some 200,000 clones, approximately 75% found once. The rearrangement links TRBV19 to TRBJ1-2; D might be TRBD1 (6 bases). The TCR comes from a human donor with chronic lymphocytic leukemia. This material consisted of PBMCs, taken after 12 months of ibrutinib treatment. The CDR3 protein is CASIKYGGQGQYGYTF. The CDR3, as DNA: TGTGCCAGTATCAAATACGGCGGGCAGGGGCAGTATGGCTACACCTTC.